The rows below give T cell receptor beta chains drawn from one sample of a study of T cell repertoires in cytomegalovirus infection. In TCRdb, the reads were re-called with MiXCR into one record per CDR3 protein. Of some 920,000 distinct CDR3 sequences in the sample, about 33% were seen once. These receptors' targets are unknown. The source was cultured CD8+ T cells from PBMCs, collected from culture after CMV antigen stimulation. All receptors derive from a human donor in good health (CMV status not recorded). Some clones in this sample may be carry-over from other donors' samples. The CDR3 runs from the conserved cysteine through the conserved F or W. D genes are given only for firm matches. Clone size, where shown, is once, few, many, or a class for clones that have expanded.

CDR3aa: CASSLEAGGTPNSPLHF; CDR3nt: TGTGCCAGCAGCTTAGAGGCTGGGGGGACGCCGAACTCACCCCTCCACTTT; d_gene: NA; len: 17; abundance: many; j_gene: TRBJ1-6; v_gene: TRBV7-6
CDR3aa: CASSPQVHEQYF; CDR3nt: TGTGCCAGCAGCCCACAGGTCCACGAGCAGTACTTC; d_gene: NA; len: 12; abundance: few; j_gene: TRBJ2-7; v_gene: TRBV7-2
CDR3aa: CASSDHAFDEQFF; CDR3nt: TGTGCCAGCAGTGACCATGCATTCGATGAGCAGTTCTTC; d_gene: NA; len: 13; abundance: few; j_gene: TRBJ2-1; v_gene: TRBV6-4
CDR3aa: CASSYPSSGGDTDTQYF; CDR3nt: TGTGCCAGCAGTTACCCGTCTAGCGGGGGGGACACAGATACGCAGTATTTT; d_gene: TRBD2; len: 17; abundance: few; j_gene: TRBJ2-3; v_gene: TRBV6-8
CDR3aa: CASSQGLSGLAYEQYF; CDR3nt: TGCGCCAGCAGCCAAGGCCTAAGCGGGTTGGCCTACGAGCAGTACTTC; d_gene: NA; len: 16; abundance: NA; j_gene: TRBJ2-7; v_gene: TRBV4-1
CDR3aa: CASSLQTDHISPLHF; CDR3nt: TGCGCCAGCAGCTTGCAGACGGATCACATTTCACCCCTCCACTTT; d_gene: NA; len: 15; abundance: few; j_gene: TRBJ1-6; v_gene: TRBV5-1
CDR3aa: CASSLWGSYNSPLHF; CDR3nt: TGTGCCAGCAGCTTGTGGGGGAGCTATAATTCACCCCTCCACTTT; d_gene: NA; len: 15; abundance: NA; j_gene: TRBJ1-6; v_gene: TRBV5-4
CDR3aa: CASSFDPGHSTDTQYF; CDR3nt: TGTGCCAGCAGTTTCGATCCGGGACACAGCACAGATACGCAGTATTTT; d_gene: NA; len: 16; abundance: NA; j_gene: TRBJ2-3; v_gene: TRBV6-2/TRBV6-3
CDR3aa: CASSKGGLELSTDTQYF; CDR3nt: TGTGCCAGCAGCAAGGGGGGCCTCGAACTTAGCACAGATACGCAGTATTTT; d_gene: NA; len: 17; abundance: NA; j_gene: TRBJ2-3; v_gene: TRBV7-8
CDR3aa: CASSYRDREETQYF; CDR3nt: TGTGCCAGCAGTTACAGGGACAGGGAAGAGACCCAGTACTTC; d_gene: TRBD1; len: 14; abundance: NA; j_gene: TRBJ2-5; v_gene: TRBV6-1
CDR3aa: CASSNSGTGLNEQFF; CDR3nt: TGTGCCAGCAGCAACTCCGGGACAGGGCTCAATGAGCAGTTCTTC; d_gene: TRBD1; len: 15; abundance: few; j_gene: TRBJ2-1; v_gene: TRBV7-3
CDR3aa: CASSATSASSYEQYF; CDR3nt: TGTGCCAGCAGTGCCACCTCAGCGAGCTCCTACGAGCAGTACTTC; d_gene: NA; len: 15; abundance: few; j_gene: TRBJ2-7; v_gene: TRBV2
CDR3aa: CASSQDQGLYGYTF; CDR3nt: TGCGCCAGCAGCCAAGATCAGGGACTTTATGGCTACACCTTC; d_gene: NA; len: 14; abundance: NA; j_gene: TRBJ1-2; v_gene: TRBV4-1
CDR3aa: CASGGQILYNKQFF; CDR3nt: TGTGCCAGCGGGGGACAGATCCTCTACAATAAGCAGTTCTTC; d_gene: TRBD1; len: 14; abundance: NA; j_gene: TRBJ2-1; v_gene: TRBV7-4
CDR3aa: CASSRTGLDNNEQFF; CDR3nt: TGTGCCAGCAGCAGGACAGGCCTGGACAACAATGAGCAGTTCTTC; d_gene: TRBD1; len: 15; abundance: few; j_gene: TRBJ2-1; v_gene: TRBV6-1
CDR3aa: CASSQERTASYGYTF; CDR3nt: TGCGCCAGCAGCCAAGAGAGGACAGCCTCCTATGGCTACACCTTC; d_gene: NA; len: 15; abundance: NA; j_gene: TRBJ1-2; v_gene: TRBV4-1
CDR3aa: CASSAAEKLFF; CDR3nt: TGTGCCAGCTCTGCCGCAGAAAAACTGTTTTTT; d_gene: NA; len: 11; abundance: few; j_gene: TRBJ1-4; v_gene: TRBV18
CDR3aa: CSAIRTGATKFYNEQFF; CDR3nt: TGCAGTGCTATTAGGACAGGGGCAACCAAATTCTACAATGAGCAGTTCTTC; d_gene: TRBD1; len: 17; abundance: NA; j_gene: TRBJ2-1; v_gene: TRBV20-1
CDR3aa: CSARDIYNLRLAGTDTQYF; CDR3nt: TGCAGTGCTAGAGATATATACAACCTTCGACTAGCGGGAACAGATACGCAGTATTTT; d_gene: TRBD2; len: 19; abundance: NA; j_gene: TRBJ2-3; v_gene: TRBV20-1
CDR3aa: CSVEPGWGLNTEAFF; CDR3nt: TGCAGCGTTGAACCCGGGTGGGGGTTGAACACTGAAGCTTTCTTT; d_gene: NA; len: 15; abundance: NA; j_gene: TRBJ1-1; v_gene: TRBV29-1
CDR3aa: CASSPETSGGRDTQYF; CDR3nt: TGTGCCAGCAGCCCTGAGACTAGCGGGGGGAGGGATACGCAGTATTTT; d_gene: TRBD2; len: 16; abundance: many; j_gene: TRBJ2-3; v_gene: TRBV7-6
CDR3aa: CATSNPGVNYGYTF; CDR3nt: TGTGCCACCAGCAATCCCGGGGTTAACTATGGCTACACCTTC; d_gene: NA; len: 14; abundance: NA; j_gene: TRBJ1-2; v_gene: TRBV15
CDR3aa: CASSAVEEDGYTF; CDR3nt: TGTGCCAGCAGCGCCGTAGAGGAGGATGGCTACACCTTT; d_gene: NA; len: 13; abundance: NA; j_gene: TRBJ1-2; v_gene: TRBV9